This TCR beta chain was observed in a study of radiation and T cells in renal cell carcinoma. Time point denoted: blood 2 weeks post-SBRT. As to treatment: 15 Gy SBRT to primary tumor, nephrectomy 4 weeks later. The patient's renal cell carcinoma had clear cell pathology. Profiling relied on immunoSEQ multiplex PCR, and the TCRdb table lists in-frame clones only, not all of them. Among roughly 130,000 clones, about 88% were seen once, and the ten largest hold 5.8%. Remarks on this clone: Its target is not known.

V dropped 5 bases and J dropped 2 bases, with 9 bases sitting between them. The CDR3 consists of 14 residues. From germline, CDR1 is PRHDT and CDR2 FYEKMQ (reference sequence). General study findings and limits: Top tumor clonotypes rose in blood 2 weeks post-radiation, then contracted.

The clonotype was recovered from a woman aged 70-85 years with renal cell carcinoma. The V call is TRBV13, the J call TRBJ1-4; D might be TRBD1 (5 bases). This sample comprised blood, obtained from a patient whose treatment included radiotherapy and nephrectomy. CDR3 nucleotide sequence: TGTGCCAGCAGCGTTGACAGCACTAATGAAAAACTGTTTTTT. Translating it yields CASSVDSTNEKLFF.